This T cell receptor (beta chain) emerged from a study of response to subunit inactivated influenza vaccine. General study results and limits: The authors put forward the suggestion that each seasonal influenza vaccination may bring in only a limited number of new T cells.

CDR3 length: 15 amino acids. V dropped 4 bases and J dropped 3 bases, with 12 bases sitting between them. From germline, CDR1 is MNHNS and CDR2 SASEGT. TCRdb re-analysed the RT-PCR reads in MiXCR, keeping a single row per CDR3 protein. Of 400,000 to 650,000 distinct CDR3 sequences in the sample, less than 7.5% were seen once. This clonotype was recorded many times. Its target is unknown. Sequencing used PBMCs from blood, obtained 23 to 25 months after vaccination. This clonotype originated in a man aged 50 to 69 who received an inactivated influenza vaccine. V is TRBV6-1 and J is TRBJ2-2; maybe TRBD1 (6 bases). The CDR3 reads CASSAGQTYTGELFF. Written as DNA, the CDR3 is TGTGCCAGCAGTGCTGGACAGACTTACACCGGGGAGCTGTTTTTT.